The rows below give T cell receptor beta chains drawn from one sample of a study of blood T cell repertoires in COVID-19. Generated by immunoSEQ multiplex PCR, the TCRdb table keeps only in-frame clones and is missing some. The sample lists some 170,000 clones, 81% seen once, with about 11% in the top ten. The specimen was peripheral blood. These receptors all come from a man between 60 and 75 years old with active or convalescent COVID-19. Each CDR3 is given with its conserved first and last residue. The order of the fields is CDR3 length, J gene, V gene, clone size, D gene, CDR3 DNA, CDR3 protein. D genes are given only for firm matches. Expanded clones are given a class, and other clones once, few, many or no size at all.

14,TRBJ2-4,TRBV5-5,NA,TRBD1,TGTGCCAGCAGCTTGGCACAGGGGCGTCACATTCAGTACTTC,CASSLAQGRHIQYF
14,TRBJ2-5,TRBV20-1,NA,TRBD2,TGCAGTGCTAGTCCGGGAGGCGGTTTAGGGACCCAGTACTTC,CSASPGGGLGTQYF
15,TRBJ2-3,TRBV27,NA,NA,TGTGCCAGCAACATGGGCGGGGCGGTGTGGGATACGCAGTATTTT,CASNMGGAVWDTQYF
17,TRBJ1-3,TRBV18,NA,TRBD1,TGTGCCAGCTCACCACGGGGGGGACAGGCCTCTGGAAACACCATATATTTT,CASSPRGGQASGNTIYF
16,TRBJ1-5,TRBV5-1,NA,TRBD1,TGCGCCAGCAGCTTGGGGGGACAGGGGAACAATCAGCCCCAGCATTTT,CASSLGGQGNNQPQHF
12,TRBJ1-5,TRBV19,NA,NA,TGTGCCAGTAGTATGAGGGAGCAGCCCCAGCATTTT,CASSMREQPQHF
16,TRBJ2-3,TRBV7-9,NA,TRBD2,TGTGCCAGCAGCTCCGGGGGTAGCGGGGGAGTAGATACGCAGTATTTT,CASSSGGSGGVDTQYF
13,TRBJ2-7,TRBV3-1/TRBV3-2,few,NA,TGTGCCAGCAGCCAAGTCCAGCGCGGCGAGCAGTACTTC,CASSQVQRGEQYF
14,TRBJ2-7,TRBV29-1,NA,NA,TGCAGCGTCGAATTAAGTGGCAGGGCCTACGAGCAGTACTTC,CSVELSGRAYEQYF
14,TRBJ1-4,TRBV10-3,NA,TRBD1,TGTGCCATCAGTGAGTCGGACAGGGCTGAAAAACTGTTTTTT,CAISESDRAEKLFF
16,TRBJ1-4,TRBV9,once,TRBD1,TGTGCCAGCAGCGGAGTCGGGACAGTCAGAGATGAAAAACTGTTTTTT,CASSGVGTVRDEKLFF
15,TRBJ2-7,TRBV9,large,NA,TGTGCCAGCAGCGTAGGTCAGGGAACCTCCTACGAGCAGTACTTC,CASSVGQGTSYEQYF
16,TRBJ2-1,TRBV7-8,NA,TRBD2,TGTGCCAGCAGCCCTTGGGGCAGCGGGGGGTCCAATGAGCAGTTCTTC,CASSPWGSGGSNEQFF
12,TRBJ1-5,TRBV18,NA,NA,TGTGCCAGCTCACCAGCAGGCCAGCCCCAGCATTTT,CASSPAGQPQHF
16,TRBJ2-1,TRBV5-1,NA,TRBD1,TGCGCCAGCTTACTCTACCCGGGACAGGGCAACAATGAGCAGTTCTTC,CASLLYPGQGNNEQFF
14,TRBJ2-1,TRBV11-3,once,TRBD2,TGTGCCAGCAGTAAAGCGGGGGGATACAATGAGCAGTTCTTC,CASSKAGGYNEQFF
12,TRBJ1-5,TRBV20-1,NA,NA,TGCAGTGCTAGTAGAGACAGGCAGCCCCAGCATTTT,CSASRDRQPQHF
15,TRBJ2-1,TRBV2,NA,TRBD1,TGTGCCAGCAGGACGGGACAGGGGGCCTACAATGAGCAGTTCTTC,CASRTGQGAYNEQFF